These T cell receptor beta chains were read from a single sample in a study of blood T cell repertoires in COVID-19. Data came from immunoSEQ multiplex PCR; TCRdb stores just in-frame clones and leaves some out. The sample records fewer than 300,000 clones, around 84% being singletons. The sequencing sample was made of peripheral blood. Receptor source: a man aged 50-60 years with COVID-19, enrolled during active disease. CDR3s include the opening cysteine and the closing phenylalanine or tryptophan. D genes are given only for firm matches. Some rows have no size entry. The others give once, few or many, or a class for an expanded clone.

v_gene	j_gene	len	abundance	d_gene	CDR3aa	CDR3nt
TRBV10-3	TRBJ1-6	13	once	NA	CAISRQVDSPLHF	TGTGCCATCAGTCGACAGGTAGATTCACCCCTCCACTTT
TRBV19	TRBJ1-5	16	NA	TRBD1	CASSIGIDRAFQPQHF	TGTGCCAGTAGTATAGGGATCGACAGGGCTTTTCAGCCCCAGCATTTT
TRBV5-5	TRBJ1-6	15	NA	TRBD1	CASSLEDRYNSPLHF	TGTGCCAGCAGCTTGGAGGACAGGTACAATTCACCCCTCCACTTT
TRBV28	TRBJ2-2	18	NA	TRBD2	CASSSRLAGGPNTGELFF	TGTGCCAGCAGTTCTAGGCTAGCGGGGGGGCCGAACACCGGGGAGCTGTTTTTT
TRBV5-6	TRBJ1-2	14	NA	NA	CASRPKRAHYGYTF	TGTGCCAGCAGACCAAAGCGGGCCCACTATGGCTACACCTTC
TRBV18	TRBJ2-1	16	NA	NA	CASSQRSGSSYNEQFF	TGTGCCAGCTCACAAAGAAGCGGAAGCTCCTACAATGAGCAGTTCTTC
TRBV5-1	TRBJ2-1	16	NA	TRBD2	CASSITVAGVGNEQFF	TGCGCCAGCAGCATCACCGTAGCGGGGGTGGGTAATGAGCAGTTCTTC
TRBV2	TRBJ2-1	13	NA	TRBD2	CASETGLVNEQFF	TGTGCCAGCGAGACGGGACTAGTCAATGAGCAGTTCTTC
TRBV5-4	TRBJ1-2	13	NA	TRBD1	CASSWDRGDGYTF	TGTGCCAGCAGCTGGGACAGGGGCGATGGCTACACCTTC
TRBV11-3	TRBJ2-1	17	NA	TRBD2	CASSLVGLAGGSGEQFF	TGTGCCAGCAGCTTAGTCGGACTAGCGGGAGGTTCTGGTGAGCAGTTCTTC
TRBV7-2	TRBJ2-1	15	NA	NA	CASSLERGANNEQFF	TGTGCCAGCAGCTTGGAACGGGGGGCGAACAATGAGCAGTTCTTC
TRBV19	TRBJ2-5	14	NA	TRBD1	CASSEGQGAETQYF	TGTGCCAGTAGTGAAGGACAGGGGGCGGAGACCCAGTACTTC
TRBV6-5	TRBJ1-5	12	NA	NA	CASGEGVQPQHF	TGTGCCAGTGGGGAGGGGGTTCAGCCCCAGCATTTT
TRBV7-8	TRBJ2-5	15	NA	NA	CASSLVGTYGETQYF	TGTGCCAGCAGCTTAGTGGGCACTTACGGTGAGACCCAGTACTTC
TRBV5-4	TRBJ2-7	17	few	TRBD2	CASSPLPSSGSILEQYF	TGTGCCAGCAGCCCCCTCCCCTCTAGCGGGAGCATTCTCGAGCAGTACTTC
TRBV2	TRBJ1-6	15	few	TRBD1	CASRSVDRENSPLHF	TGTGCCAGCAGATCAGTGGACAGGGAAAATTCACCCCTCCACTTT
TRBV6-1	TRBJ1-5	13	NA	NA	CASSDSRNQPQHF	TGTGCCAGCAGTGATAGTAGAAATCAGCCCCAGCATTTT
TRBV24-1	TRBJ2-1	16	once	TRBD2	CATSDASGGSYNEQFF	TGTGCCACCAGTGATGCTAGCGGGGGCTCCTACAATGAGCAGTTCTTC
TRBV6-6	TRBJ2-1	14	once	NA	CASSYSSGVNEQFF	TGTGCCAGCAGTTACTCGTCAGGGGTCAATGAGCAGTTCTTC
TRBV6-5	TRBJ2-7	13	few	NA	CASRNSGSYEQYF	TGTGCCAGCCGAAATAGCGGCTCCTACGAGCAGTACTTC
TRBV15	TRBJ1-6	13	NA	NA	CATAGLINSPLHF	TGTGCCACCGCGGGACTGATTAATTCACCCCTCCACTTT
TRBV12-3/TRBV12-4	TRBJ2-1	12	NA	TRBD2	CASSTGLPEQFF	TGTGCCAGCAGTACGGGACTACCGGAGCAGTTCTTC
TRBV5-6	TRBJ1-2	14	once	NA	CASSLATASYGYTF	TGTGCCAGCAGCTTGGCGACAGCTTCCTATGGCTACACCTTC
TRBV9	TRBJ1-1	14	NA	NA	CASSPLVGGTEAFF	TGTGCCAGCAGCCCCCTAGTCGGTGGCACTGAAGCTTTCTTT
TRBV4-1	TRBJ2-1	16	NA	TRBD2	CASSHPGTSLYNEQFF	TGCGCCAGCAGCCACCCCGGGACTAGCCTATACAATGAGCAGTTCTTC
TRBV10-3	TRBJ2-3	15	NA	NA	CAISLEEGSTDTQYF	TGTGCCATCAGCCTTGAGGAGGGTAGCACAGATACGCAGTATTTT
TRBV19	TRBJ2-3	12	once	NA	CASSTTEDTQYF	TGTGCCAGTAGTACGACAGAAGATACGCAGTATTTT
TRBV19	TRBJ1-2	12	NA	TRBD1	CASSRTGAGYTF	TGTGCCAGTAGCCGGACAGGGGCTGGCTACACCTTC
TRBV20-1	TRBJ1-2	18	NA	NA	CSASNQIAGLFTNYGYTF	TGCAGTGCTAGTAACCAGATTGCAGGCCTGTTTACTAACTATGGCTACACCTTC
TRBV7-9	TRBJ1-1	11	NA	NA	CASSPEIVAFF	TGTGCCAGCAGCCCGGAGATTGTAGCTTTCTTT
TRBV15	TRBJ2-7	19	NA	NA	CATSLIPGLQIRRPYEQYF	TGTGCCACCAGCCTCATCCCGGGACTGCAAATTCGAAGGCCCTACGAGCAGTACTTC
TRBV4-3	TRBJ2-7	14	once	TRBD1	CASSQGLGTAEQYF	TGCGCCAGCAGCCAGGGGCTTGGGACAGCCGAGCAGTACTTC
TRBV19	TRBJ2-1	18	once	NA	CASSIGLRRTKTYNEQFF	TGTGCCAGTAGTATAGGCCTCCGTAGGACTAAAACCTACAATGAGCAGTTCTTC
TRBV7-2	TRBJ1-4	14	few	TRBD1	CASSPRDRDGKLFF	TGTGCCAGCAGCCCTCGGGACAGGGATGGAAAACTGTTTTTT
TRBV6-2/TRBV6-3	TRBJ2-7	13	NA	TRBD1	CASSGTGLYEQYF	TGTGCCAGCAGCGGGACAGGGTTGTACGAGCAGTACTTC
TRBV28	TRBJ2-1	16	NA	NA	CASSSQEAWSYNEQFF	TGTGCCAGCAGTTCCCAGGAGGCTTGGTCCTACAATGAGCAGTTCTTC
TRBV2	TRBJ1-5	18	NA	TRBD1	CASQPGQAKDYSNQPQHF	TGTGCCAGCCAACCTGGACAGGCGAAAGACTATAGCAATCAGCCCCAGCATTTT
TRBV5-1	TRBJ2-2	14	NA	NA	CASSPGSNTGELFF	TGCGCCAGCAGCCCGGGGTCAAACACCGGGGAGCTGTTTTTT
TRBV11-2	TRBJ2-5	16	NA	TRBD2	CASSSGLAGGSETQYF	TGTGCCAGCAGCTCGGGACTAGCGGGAGGGTCCGAGACCCAGTACTTC
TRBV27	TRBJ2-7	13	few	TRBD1	CASSFDREYEQYF	TGTGCCAGCAGTTTCGACAGGGAATACGAGCAGTACTTC
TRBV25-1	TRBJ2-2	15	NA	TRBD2	CASSELAGAPGELFF	TGTGCCAGCAGTGAGCTAGCGGGAGCCCCCGGGGAGCTGTTTTTT
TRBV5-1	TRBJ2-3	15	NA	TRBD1	CASSNMGQGTDTQYF	TGCGCCAGCAGCAACATGGGACAGGGCACAGATACGCAGTATTTT